Listed below are T cell receptor beta chains from one sample, sequenced in a study of shared clonotypes between healthy human individuals. Method: immunoSEQ multiplex PCR; TCRdb's copy keeps in-frame clones and lacks some. The sample gives a few hundred thousand clones, roughly 79% of which show up once; approximately 12% is in the top ten. The sample consisted of PBMCs. Source of these receptors: a woman aged 35 to 49 in good health. Some clones in this sample may be carry-over from other donors' samples. The conserved cysteine and the conserved F or W are not part of the CDR3 here.

V,CDR3
TRBV5-1,ASSLDVTGIQETQY
TRBV10-2,ASSAPTDTQY
TRBV5-1,ASSLQGDNEKLF
TRBV7-9,ASSSRFPNGGKLF
TRBV7-2,ASSLVPGENIQY
TRBV19,ASSIPPYEQY
TRBV7-3,ASSLFGGRNTEAF
TRBV7-8,ASSLSSIHEQY
TRBV7-3,ASSLTYDSYNEQF
TRBV28,ASSQGGQRNYGYT
TRBV2,ASSEARDPQY
TRBV28,ASSPGTGQPGRNQPQH
TRBV6-5,ASSLARGGYEQF
TRBV6-5,ASRGGSNQPQH
TRBV2,ASSGTRQETQY
TRBV28,ASSLSLAGYEQY
TRBV9,ASSAQGQNYGYT
TRBV6-1,ASSETTGVEQY
TRBV5-1,ASSPMTGGQETQY
TRBV28,ASSNFVNTEAF
TRBV7-8,ASSPRTSGVLANEQF
TRBV7-8,ASEDIRLYNEQF
TRBV7-2,ASTPSGFSYNEQF
TRBV30,AWSPSDRGRVEKLF
TRBV12-5,ASGLVSEGQVNEQF
TRBV30,AWSVGQGVGYT
TRBV23-1,ASYLQGISYEQY
TRBV10-3,AISESRTGELF
TRBV5-4,ASSARLAGGGTDTQY
TRBV19,ASSIMSEGHYEQY
TRBV9,ASSYSGRAGGELF
TRBV28,ASSLEVDRGLGTDTQY
TRBV6-5,ATTWTANTEAF
TRBV6-1,ASSRISNYGYT
TRBV7-8,ASSLGGGRGGEQY
TRBV7-3,ASSWAPSYEQY
TRBV19,ATPIKEGRSNTGELF